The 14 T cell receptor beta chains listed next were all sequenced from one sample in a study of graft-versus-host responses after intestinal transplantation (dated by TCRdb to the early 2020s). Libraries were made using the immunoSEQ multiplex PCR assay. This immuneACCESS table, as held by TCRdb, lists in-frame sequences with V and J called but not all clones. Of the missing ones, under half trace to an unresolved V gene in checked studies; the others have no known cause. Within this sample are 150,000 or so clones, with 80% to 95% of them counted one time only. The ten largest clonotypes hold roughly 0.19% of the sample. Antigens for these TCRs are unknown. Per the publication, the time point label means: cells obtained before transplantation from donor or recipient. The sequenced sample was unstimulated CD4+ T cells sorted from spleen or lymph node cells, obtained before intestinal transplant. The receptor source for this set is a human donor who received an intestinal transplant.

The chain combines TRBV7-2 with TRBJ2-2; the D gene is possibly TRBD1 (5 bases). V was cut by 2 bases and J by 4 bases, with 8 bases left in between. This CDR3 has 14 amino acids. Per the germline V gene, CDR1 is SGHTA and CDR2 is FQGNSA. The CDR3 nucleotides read TGTGCCAGCAGCTTAAACAGGCTCACCGGGGAGCTGTTTTTT. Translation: CASSLNRLTGELFF.

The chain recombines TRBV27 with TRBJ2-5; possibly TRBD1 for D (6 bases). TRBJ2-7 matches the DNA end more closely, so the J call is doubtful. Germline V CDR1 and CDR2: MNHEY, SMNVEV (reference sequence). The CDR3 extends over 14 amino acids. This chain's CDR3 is CASSLRDTAYEQYF. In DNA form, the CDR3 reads TGTGCCAGCAGCCTCCGGGACACAGCCTACGAGCAGTACTTC.

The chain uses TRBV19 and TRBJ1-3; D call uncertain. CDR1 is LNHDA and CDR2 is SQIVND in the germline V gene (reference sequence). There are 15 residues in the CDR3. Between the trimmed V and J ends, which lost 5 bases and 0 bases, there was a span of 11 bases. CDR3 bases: TGTGCCAGTAGTGCGGAGGGTAGCTCTGGAAACACCATATATTTT. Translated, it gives CASSAEGSSGNTIYF.

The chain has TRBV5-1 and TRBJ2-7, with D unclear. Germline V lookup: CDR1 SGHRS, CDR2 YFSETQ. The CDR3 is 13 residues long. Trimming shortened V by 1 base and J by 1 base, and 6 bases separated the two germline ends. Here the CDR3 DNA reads TGCGCCAGCAGCTTGCACCCGTCCTACGAGCAGTACTTC. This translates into CASSLHPSYEQYF.

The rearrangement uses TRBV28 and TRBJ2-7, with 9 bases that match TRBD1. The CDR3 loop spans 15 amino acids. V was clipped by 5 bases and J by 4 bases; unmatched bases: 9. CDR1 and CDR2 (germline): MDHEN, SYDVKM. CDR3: CASSTSRQGGYEQYF. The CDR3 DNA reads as TGTGCCAGCAGTACGTCTCGACAGGGGGGATACGAGCAGTACTTC.

In DNA, the CDR3 is TGTGCCAGCAGCACAGGGAAGGGAACAGATACGCAGTATTTT. This encodes CASSTGKGTDTQYF. The chain uses TRBV9 and TRBJ2-3; D possibly corresponds to TRBD1 (6 bases). The V and J ends lost 4 bases and 3 bases respectively, with 12 bases between them. Germline V lookup: CDR1 SGDLS, CDR2 YYNGEE. The CDR3 is 14 residues long.

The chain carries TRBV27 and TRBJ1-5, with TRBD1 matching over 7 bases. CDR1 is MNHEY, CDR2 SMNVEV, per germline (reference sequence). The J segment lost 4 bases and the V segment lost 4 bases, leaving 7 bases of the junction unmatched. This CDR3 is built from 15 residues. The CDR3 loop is CASSSSGTVNQPQHF. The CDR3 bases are TGTGCCAGCAGTTCCTCCGGGACAGTTAATCAGCCCCAGCATTTT.

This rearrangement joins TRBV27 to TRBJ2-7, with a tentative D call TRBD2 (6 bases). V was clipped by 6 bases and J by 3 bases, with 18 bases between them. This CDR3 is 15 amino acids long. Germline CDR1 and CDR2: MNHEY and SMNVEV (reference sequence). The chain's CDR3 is CASSPGVADYYEQYF. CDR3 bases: TGTGCCAGCAGCCCCGGAGTAGCGGATTACTACGAGCAGTACTTC.

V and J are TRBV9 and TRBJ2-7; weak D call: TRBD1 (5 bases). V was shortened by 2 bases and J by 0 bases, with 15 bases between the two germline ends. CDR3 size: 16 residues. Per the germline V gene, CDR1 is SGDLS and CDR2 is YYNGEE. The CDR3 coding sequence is TGTGCCAGCAGCGTTAGGGGCAGATTACCCTCCTACGAGCAGTACTTC. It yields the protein CASSVRGRLPSYEQYF.

The CDR3: CASSLESPGQGYDPQPQHF. CDR3 sequence (DNA): TGTGCCAGCAGTCTGGAAAGTCCGGGACAGGGGTACGACCCTCAGCCCCAGCATTTT. The V gene is TRBV28, the J gene TRBJ1-5, with TRBD1 matching 10 bases. This CDR3 has 19 residues. Losses at the gene ends were 5 bases for V and 6 bases for J; bases not matched to a gene: 19. CDR1 and CDR2 (germline): MDHEN, SYDVKM.

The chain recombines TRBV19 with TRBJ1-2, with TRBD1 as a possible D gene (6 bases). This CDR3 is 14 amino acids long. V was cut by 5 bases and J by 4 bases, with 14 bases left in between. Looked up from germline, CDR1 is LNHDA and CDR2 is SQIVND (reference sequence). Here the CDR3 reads CASSPRGGGYGYTF. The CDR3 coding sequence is TGTGCCAGTAGTCCCCGGGGAGGGGGCTATGGCTACACCTTC.

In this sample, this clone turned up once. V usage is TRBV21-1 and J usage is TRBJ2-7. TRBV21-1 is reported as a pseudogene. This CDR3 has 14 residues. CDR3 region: CASSIHRTSDEQYF. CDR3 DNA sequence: TGTGCCAGCAGCATACACCGGACCTCTGACGAGCAGTACTTC.

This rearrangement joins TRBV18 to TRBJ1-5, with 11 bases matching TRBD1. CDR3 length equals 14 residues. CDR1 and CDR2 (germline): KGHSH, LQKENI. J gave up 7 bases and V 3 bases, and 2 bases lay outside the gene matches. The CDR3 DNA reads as TGTGCCAGCTCACCGGGACAGGGGGGCCAGCCCCAGCATTTT. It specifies CASSPGQGGQPQHF.

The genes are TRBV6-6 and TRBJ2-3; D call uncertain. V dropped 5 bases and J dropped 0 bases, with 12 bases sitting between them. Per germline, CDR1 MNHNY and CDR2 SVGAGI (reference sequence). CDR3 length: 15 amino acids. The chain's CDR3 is CASSNTLSSTDTQYF. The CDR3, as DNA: TGTGCCAGCAGTAACACACTTTCTAGCACAGATACGCAGTATTTT.